This T cell receptor beta chain was sequenced for a study of blood T cell repertoires in COVID-19. About the study: The origin of the acute and convalescent COVID-19 samples was the United States, Italy and Spain.

Trimming cost V 7 bases and J 3 bases; bases outside gene matches: 4. The CDR3 has 13 amino acids. The germline CDR1 and CDR2 sequences are LGHDT and YNNKEL (reference sequence). Clones were read by immunoSEQ multiplex PCR, and TCRdb kept only the in-frame ones, dropping some. The sample comprises 60,000 to 75,000 clones, about 91% of which are singletons, and around 7% rests with the top ten. Sequencing was done on a sample of peripheral blood. This receptor was identified in a man aged 35 to 55 with COVID-19, enrolled during active disease. J is TRBJ1-2 and V is TRBV3-1 (or the pseudogene TRBV3-2); 8 positions match TRBD1. CDR3 amino acids: CASNSQGDYGYTF. CDR3 DNA: TGTGCCAGCAACTCACAGGGGGACTATGGCTACACCTTC.